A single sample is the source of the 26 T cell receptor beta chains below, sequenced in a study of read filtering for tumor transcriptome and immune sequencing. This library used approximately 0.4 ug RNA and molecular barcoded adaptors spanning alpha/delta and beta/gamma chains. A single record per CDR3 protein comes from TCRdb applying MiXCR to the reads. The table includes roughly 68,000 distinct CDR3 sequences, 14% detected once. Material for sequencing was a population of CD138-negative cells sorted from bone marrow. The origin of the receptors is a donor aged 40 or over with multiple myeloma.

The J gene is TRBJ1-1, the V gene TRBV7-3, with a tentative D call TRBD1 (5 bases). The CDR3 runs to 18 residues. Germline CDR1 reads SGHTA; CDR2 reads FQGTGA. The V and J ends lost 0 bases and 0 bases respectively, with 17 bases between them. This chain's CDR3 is CASSLTSGGDRLNTEAFF. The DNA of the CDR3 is TGTGCCAGCAGCTTAACATCGGGGGGGGACCGCCTGAACACTGAAGCTTTCTTT. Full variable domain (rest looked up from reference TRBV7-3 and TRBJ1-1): GAGVSQTPSNKVTEKGKYVELRCDPISGHTALYWYRQSLGQGPEFLIYFQGTGAADDSGLPNDRFFAVRPEGSVSTLKIQRTERGDSAVYLCASSLTSGGDRLNTEAFFGQGTRLTVV.

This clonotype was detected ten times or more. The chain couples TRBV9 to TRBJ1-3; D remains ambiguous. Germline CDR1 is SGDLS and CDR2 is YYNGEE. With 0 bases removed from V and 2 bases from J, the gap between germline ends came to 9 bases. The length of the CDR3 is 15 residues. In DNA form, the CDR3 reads TGTGCCAGCAGCGTAGAAGGCAGGACTGGAAACACCATATATTTT. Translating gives CASSVEGRTGNTIYF.

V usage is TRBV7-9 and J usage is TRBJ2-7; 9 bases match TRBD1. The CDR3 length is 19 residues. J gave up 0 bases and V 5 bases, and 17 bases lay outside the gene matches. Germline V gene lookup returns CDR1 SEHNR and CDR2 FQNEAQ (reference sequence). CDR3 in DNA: TGTGCCAGCAGCCCCCGGCCGGGACAGGGTAAGGGAAGCTCCTACGAGCAGTACTTC. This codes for CASSPRPGQGKGSSYEQYF.

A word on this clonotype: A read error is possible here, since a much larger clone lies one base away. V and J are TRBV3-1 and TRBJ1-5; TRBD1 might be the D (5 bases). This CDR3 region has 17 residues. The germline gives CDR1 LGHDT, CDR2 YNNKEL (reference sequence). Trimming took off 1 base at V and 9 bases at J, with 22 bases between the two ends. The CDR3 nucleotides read TGTGCCAGCAGCCAAGGATTTAGGGCGGTGGGGGATCGGCCCCAGCATTTT. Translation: CASSQGFRAVGDRPQHF. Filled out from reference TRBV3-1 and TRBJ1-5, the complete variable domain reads DTAVSQTPKYLVTQMGNDKSIKCEQNLGHDTMYWYKQDSKKFLKIMFSYNNKELIINETVPNRFSPKSPDKAHLNLHINSLELGDSAVYFCASSQGFRAVGDRPQHFGDGTRLSIL.

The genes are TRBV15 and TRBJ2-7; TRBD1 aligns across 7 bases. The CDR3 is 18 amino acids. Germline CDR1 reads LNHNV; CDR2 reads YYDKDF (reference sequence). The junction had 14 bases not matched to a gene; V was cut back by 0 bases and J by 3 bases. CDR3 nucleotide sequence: TGTGCCACCAGCAGAGATAGGACAGGTGGGTTAGGCCGCTACGAGCAGTACTTC. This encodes CATSRDRTGGLGRYEQYF. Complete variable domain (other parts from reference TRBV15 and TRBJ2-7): DAMVIQNPRYQVTQFGKPVTLSCSQTLNHNVMYWYQQKSSQAPKLLFHYYDKDFNNEADTPDNFQSRRPNTSFCFLDIRSPGLGDTAMYLCATSRDRTGGLGRYEQYFGPGTRLTVT.

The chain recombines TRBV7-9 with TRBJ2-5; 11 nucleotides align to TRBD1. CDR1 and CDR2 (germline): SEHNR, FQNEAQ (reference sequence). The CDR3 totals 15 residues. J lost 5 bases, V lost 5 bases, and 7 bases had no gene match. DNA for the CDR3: TGTGCCAGCAGCACGCGGACAGGGGGCAATGAGACCCAGTACTTC. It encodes CASSTRTGGNETQYF.

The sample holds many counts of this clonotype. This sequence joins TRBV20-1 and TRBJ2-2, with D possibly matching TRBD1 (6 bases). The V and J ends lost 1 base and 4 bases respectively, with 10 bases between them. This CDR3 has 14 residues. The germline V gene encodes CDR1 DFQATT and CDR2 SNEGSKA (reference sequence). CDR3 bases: TGCAGTGCTAGAGGGGACATTTTCACCGGGGAGCTGTTTTTT. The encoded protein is CSARGDIFTGELFF.

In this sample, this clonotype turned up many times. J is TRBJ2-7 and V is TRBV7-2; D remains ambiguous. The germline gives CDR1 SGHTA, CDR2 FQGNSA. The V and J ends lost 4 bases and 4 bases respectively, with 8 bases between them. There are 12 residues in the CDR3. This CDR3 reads CASSWVEYEQYF. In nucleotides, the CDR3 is TGTGCCAGCAGCTGGGTCGAGTACGAGCAGTACTTC. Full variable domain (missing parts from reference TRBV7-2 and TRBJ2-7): GAGVSQSPSNKVTEKGKDVELRCDPISGHTALYWYRQSLGQGLEFLIYFQGNSAPDKSGLPSDRFSAERTGGSVSTLTIQRTQQEDSAVYLCASSWVEYEQYFGPGTRLTVT.

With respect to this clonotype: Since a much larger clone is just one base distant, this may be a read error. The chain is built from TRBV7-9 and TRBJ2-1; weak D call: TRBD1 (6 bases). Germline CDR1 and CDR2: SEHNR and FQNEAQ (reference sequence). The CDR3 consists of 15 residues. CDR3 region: CAGSLEDSSYNEQFF. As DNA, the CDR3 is TGTGCCGGCAGCTTAGAGGACAGCTCCTACAATGAGCAGTTCTTC.

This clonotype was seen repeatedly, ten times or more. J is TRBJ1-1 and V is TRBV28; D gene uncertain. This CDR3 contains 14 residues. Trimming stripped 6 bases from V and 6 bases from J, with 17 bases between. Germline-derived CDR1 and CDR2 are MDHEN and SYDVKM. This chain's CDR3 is CASRSDASYPEAFF. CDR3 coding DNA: TGTGCCAGCAGATCGGACGCATCCTACCCTGAAGCTTTCTTT.

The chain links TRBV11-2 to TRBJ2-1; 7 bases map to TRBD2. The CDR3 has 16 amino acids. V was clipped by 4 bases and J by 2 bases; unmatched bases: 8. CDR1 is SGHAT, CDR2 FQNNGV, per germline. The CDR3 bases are TGTGCCAGCAGCTCTATGGCGGGAGTTACCTACAATGAGCAGTTCTTC. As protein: CASSSMAGVTYNEQFF.

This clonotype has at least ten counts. The CDR3 loop is CSARGPGQPYNEQFF. The CDR3 bases are TGCAGTGCTAGAGGACCGGGACAGCCCTACAATGAGCAGTTCTTC. The chain is built from TRBV20-1 and TRBJ2-1, with 7 nucleotides matching TRBD1. This CDR3 spans 15 amino acids. After removal of 1 base from V and 2 bases from J, the junction contained 5 bases not matched to a gene. The V gene's germline CDR1 is DFQATT and CDR2 SNEGSKA (reference sequence).

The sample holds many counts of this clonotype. The CDR3 sequence is CASSLRDNEKLFF. For the CDR3, the DNA is TGTGCCAGCAGCTTAAGGGATAATGAAAAACTGTTTTTT. The chain recombines TRBV7-6 with TRBJ1-4; D call uncertain. Trimming took 2 bases from V and 4 from J, leaving 5 bases between them. Per germline, CDR1 SGHVS and CDR2 FNYEAQ. The CDR3 has 13 amino acids.

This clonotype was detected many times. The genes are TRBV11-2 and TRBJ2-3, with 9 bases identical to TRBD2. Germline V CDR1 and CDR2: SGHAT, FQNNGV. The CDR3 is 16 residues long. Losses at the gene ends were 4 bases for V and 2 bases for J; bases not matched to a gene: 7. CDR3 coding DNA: TGTGCCAGCAGCTCGCTAGCGGGACCCGCCACAGATACGCAGTATTTT. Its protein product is CASSSLAGPATDTQYF.

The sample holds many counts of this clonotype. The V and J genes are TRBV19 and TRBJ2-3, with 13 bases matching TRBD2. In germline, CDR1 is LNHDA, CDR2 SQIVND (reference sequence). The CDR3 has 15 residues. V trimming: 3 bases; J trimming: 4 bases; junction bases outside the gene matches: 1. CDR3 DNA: TGTGCCAGTAGTATGGGACTAGCGGGACCAGATACGCAGTATTTT. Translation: CASSMGLAGPDTQYF.

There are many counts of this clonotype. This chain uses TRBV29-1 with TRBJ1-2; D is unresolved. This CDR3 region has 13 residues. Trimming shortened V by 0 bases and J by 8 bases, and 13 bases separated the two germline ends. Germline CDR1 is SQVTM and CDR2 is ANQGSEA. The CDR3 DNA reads TGCAGCGTTGAAGATAAGAAAGTGTACGGCTACACCTTC. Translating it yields CSVEDKKVYGYTF.

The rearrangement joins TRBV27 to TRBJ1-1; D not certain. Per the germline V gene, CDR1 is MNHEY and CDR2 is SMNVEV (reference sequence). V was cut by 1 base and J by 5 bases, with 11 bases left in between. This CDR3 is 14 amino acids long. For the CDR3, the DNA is TGTGCCAGCAGTTTATTCCCTGGCCGAACTGAAGCTTTCTTT. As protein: CASSLFPGRTEAFF.

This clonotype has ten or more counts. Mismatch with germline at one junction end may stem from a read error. CDR3 residues: CSVRLAGVREQFF. The CDR3 nucleotides are TGCAGTGTTAGACTAGCGGGAGTCCGTGAGCAGTTCTTC. This rearrangement joins TRBV20-1 to TRBJ2-1, with 12 bases aligning to TRBD2. Germline CDR1 reads DFQATT; CDR2 reads SNEGSKA (reference sequence). The CDR3 runs to 13 residues.

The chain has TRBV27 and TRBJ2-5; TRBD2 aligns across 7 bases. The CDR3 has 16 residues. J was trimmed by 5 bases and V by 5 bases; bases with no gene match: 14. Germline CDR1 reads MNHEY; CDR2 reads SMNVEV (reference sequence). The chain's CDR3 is CASSPHLSGGAETQYF. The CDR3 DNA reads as TGTGCCAGCAGTCCCCACCTTTCGGGAGGTGCGGAGACCCAGTACTTC.

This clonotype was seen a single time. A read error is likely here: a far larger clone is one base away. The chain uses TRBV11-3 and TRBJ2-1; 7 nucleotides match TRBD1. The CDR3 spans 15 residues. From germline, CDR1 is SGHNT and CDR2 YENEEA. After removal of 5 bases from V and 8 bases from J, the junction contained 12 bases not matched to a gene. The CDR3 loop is CASSAPRTGGHEQFF. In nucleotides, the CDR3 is TGTGCCAGCAGCGCTCCACGGACAGGCGGCCATGAGCAGTTCTTC.

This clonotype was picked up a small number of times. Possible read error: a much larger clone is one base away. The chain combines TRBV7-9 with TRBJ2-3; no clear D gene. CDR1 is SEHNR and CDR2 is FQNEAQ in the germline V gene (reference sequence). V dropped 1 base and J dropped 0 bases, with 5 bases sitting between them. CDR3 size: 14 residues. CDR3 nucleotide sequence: TGTGCCAGCAGCTTAGACGGGAGCACAGATACGCAGTATTTT. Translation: CASSLDGSTDTQYF.

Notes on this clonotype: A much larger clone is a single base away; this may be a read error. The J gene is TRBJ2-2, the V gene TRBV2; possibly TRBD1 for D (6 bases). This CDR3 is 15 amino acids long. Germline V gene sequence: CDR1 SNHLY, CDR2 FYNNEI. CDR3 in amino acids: CASGEGTQGTGELFF. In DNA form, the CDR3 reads TGTGCCAGCGGTGAAGGGACACAGGGAACCGGGGAGCTGTTTTTT.

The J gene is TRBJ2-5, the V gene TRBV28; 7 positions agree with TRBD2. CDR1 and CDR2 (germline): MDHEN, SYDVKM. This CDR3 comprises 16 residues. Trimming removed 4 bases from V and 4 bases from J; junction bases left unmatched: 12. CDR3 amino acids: CASSSPRAGAVETQYF. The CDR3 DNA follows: TGTGCCAGCAGTTCCCCGCGGGCGGGAGCAGTAGAGACCCAGTACTTC.

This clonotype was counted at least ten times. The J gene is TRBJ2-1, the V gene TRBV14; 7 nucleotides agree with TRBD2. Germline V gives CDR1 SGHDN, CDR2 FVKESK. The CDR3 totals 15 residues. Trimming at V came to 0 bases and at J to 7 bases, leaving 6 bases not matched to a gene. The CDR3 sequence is CASSQDETSWNEQFF. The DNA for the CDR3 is TGTGCCAGCAGCCAAGACGAGACTAGCTGGAATGAGCAGTTCTTC.

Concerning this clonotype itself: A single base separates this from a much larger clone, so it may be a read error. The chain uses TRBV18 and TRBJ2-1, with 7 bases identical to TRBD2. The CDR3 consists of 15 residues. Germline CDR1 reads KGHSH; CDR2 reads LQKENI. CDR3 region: CASSPNGLEDNEQSF. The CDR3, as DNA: TGTGCCAGCTCACCAAACGGACTAGAAGACAATGAGCAGTCCTTC.

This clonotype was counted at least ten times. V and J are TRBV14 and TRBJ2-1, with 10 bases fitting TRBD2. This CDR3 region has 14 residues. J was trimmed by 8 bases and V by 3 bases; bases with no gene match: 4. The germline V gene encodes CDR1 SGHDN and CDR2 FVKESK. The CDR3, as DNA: TGTGCCAGCAGCCATCTAGCGGGAGCGGATGAGCAGTTCTTC. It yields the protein CASSHLAGADEQFF.